Detailed here is one T cell receptor beta chain. The antigen remains unidentified. This entry comes from a study of cytomegalovirus exposure and HLA in healthy donors. The study, taken as a whole, reports: Overall, approximately 150 TCR beta chains were annotated as cytomegalovirus-associated.

Assay used: immunoSEQ multiplex PCR; TCRdb lists only in-frame clones, some missing. The sample has about 360,000 clones, approximately 90% seen once. This receptor was identified in a young woman in good health and CMV-seronegative. Sequencing was done on a sample of PBMCs.

The DNA for the CDR3 is TGCACCAGCAGCCCCCCCCCTCGAGGCGGGGAGCTGTTTTTT. This gives the protein CTSSPPPRGGELFF. The rearrangement joins TRBV1 to TRBJ2-2; TRBD2, the D gene given by the table, was not confirmed from the DNA. TRBV1 is noted as a pseudogene. CDR3 length: 14 residues.